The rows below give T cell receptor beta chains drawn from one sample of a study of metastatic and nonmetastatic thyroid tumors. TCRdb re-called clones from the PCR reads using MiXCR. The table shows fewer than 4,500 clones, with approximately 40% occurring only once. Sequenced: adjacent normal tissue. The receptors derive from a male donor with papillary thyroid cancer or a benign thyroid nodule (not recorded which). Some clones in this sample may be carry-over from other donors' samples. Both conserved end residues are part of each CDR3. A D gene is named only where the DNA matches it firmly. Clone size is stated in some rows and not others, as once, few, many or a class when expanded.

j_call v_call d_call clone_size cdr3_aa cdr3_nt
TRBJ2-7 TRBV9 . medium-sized CASSVGGRNEQYF TGTGCCAGCAGCGTAGGGGGCAGGAACGAGCAGTACTTC
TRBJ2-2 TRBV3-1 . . CASSPGPASTTNTGELFF TGTGCCAGCAGCCCCGGACCGGCAAGCACGACGAACACCGGGGAGCTGTTTTTT
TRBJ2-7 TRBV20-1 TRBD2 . CSASPGTSGGEQYF TGCAGTGCTAGCCCCGGGACTAGCGGGGGGGAGCAGTACTTC
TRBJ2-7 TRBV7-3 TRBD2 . CASSLSGSSYEQYF TGTGCCAGCAGCCTTAGCGGGAGCTCCTACGAGCAGTACTTC
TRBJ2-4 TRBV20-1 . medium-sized CSAPPRTPRRDIQYF TGCAGTGCTCCCCCTCGGACTCCTAGGAGGGACATTCAGTACTTC
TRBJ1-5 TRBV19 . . CASSIANRPDQPQHF TGTGCCAGTAGTATAGCGAACCGCCCAGATCAGCCCCAGCATTTT
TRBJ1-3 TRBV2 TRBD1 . CARSTGDSGNTIYF TGTGCCAGATCTACAGGGGATTCTGGAAACACCATATATTTT
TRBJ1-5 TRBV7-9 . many CASSLDVNQPQHF TGTGCCAGCAGCTTAGACGTCAATCAGCCCCAGCATTTT
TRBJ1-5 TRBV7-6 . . CANSPAGYSNQPQHF TGTGCCAACAGCCCAGCAGGTTATAGCAATCAGCCCCAGCATTTT
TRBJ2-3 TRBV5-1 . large CASSLASGTDTQYF TGCGCCAGCAGCTTGGCTAGCGGCACAGATACGCAGTATTTT
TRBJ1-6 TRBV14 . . CASSRLDGSTSLHF TGTGCCAGCAGCCGGTTGGACGGGAGCACCTCCCTCCACTTT
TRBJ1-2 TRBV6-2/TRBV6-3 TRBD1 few CASGNDRGGGYTF TGTGCCAGCGGTAACGACAGGGGTGGCGGCTACACCTTC
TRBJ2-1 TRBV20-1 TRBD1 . CSASGTDSYNEQFF TGCAGTGCCTCCGGGACAGATTCCTACAATGAGCAGTTCTTC
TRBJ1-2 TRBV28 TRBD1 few CASSLYGPGQGKLYGYTF TGTGCCAGCAGTTTATATGGCCCGGGACAGGGGAAACTGTATGGCTACACCTTC
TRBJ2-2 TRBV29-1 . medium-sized CSVEGWDDYGELFF TGCAGCGTTGAAGGCTGGGATGATTACGGGGAGCTGTTTTTT
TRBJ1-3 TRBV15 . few CATSRSRGSGNTIYF TGTGCCACCAGCCGAAGCAGGGGTTCTGGAAACACCATATATTTT
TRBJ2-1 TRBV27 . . CASSPRGAQVGDNEQFF TGTGCCAGCAGCCCCCGGGGGGCACAGGTGGGGGACAATGAGCAGTTCTTC
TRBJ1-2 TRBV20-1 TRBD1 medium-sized CSIPRQGTDYGYTF TGCAGCATCCCAAGACAGGGCACCGACTATGGCTACACCTTC
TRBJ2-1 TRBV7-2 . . CASSLGLQPSNEQFF TGTGCCAGCAGCTTAGGGCTACAACCGTCCAATGAGCAGTTCTTC
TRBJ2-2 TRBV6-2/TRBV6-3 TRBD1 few CASSTRQGAQAGELFF TGTGCCAGCAGTACAAGACAGGGGGCTCAGGCCGGGGAGCTGTTTTTT
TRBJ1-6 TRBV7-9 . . CASSFDTRTLHF TGTGCCAGCAGCTTTGATACTCGAACCCTCCACTTT
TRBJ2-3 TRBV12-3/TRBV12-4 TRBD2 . CASSLVGGGGTDTQYF TGTGCCAGCAGTTTAGTCGGCGGGGGGGGTACAGATACGCAGTATTTT
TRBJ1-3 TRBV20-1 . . CSARDFQGPISGNTIYF TGCAGTGCTAGAGATTTTCAGGGCCCCATCTCTGGAAACACCATATATTTT